Shown below are 21 T cell receptor beta chains from a single sample sequenced in a study of blood T cell repertoires in COVID-19. Here immunoSEQ multiplex PCR was the method, and the copy in TCRdb shows in-frame clones only, minus some. This table holds 140,000 or so clones, about 80% found once. The sequenced sample consisted of peripheral blood. These receptors were taken from a human donor in a cohort sampled during active COVID-19.

The V call is TRBV6-5, the J call TRBJ2-7, with a tentative D call TRBD1 (7 bases). CDR3 size: 15 residues. The V gene's germline CDR1 is MNHEY and CDR2 SVGAGI. Trimming pared 2 bases from V and 2 bases from J, leaving 13 bases between. The CDR3 bases are TGTGCCAGCAGTTACCGCGGGACAGACCCCTACGAGCAGTACTTC. Its protein is CASSYRGTDPYEQYF.

V is TRBV20-1 and J is TRBJ1-1, with unresolved D. CDR3 length: 12 residues. V dropped 3 bases and J dropped 7 bases, with 12 bases sitting between them. Germline V lookup: CDR1 DFQATT, CDR2 SNEGSKA (reference sequence). CDR3 in amino acids: CSASARTGEAFF. The CDR3 coding sequence is TGCAGTGCTAGTGCCAGGACTGGTGAAGCTTTCTTT.

The chain couples TRBV6-6 to TRBJ2-5; D may be TRBD2 (5 bases). V was trimmed by 5 bases and J by 7 bases, leaving 20 bases between them. Germline V lookup: CDR1 MNHNY, CDR2 SVGAGI (reference sequence). This CDR3 has 15 residues. The CDR3 nucleotides are TGTGCCAGCAGTACCCAGACTAACCCTTTAGGGACCCAGTACTTC. Protein: CASSTQTNPLGTQYF.

The V call is TRBV28, the J call TRBJ2-7; weak D call: TRBD2 (6 bases). From germline, CDR1 is MDHEN and CDR2 SYDVKM. The CDR3 loop spans 14 amino acids. V lost 4 bases and J 2 bases, leaving 12 bases between the germline ends. This CDR3 is CASSSAGYPYEQYF. The DNA of the CDR3 is TGTGCCAGCAGTTCAGCGGGCTATCCCTACGAGCAGTACTTC.

The rearrangement uses TRBV3-1 (or the pseudogene TRBV3-2) and TRBJ2-6, with a weak D call TRBD1 (5 bases). The CDR3 runs to 15 residues. CDR1 is LGHDT, CDR2 YNNKEL, per germline (reference sequence). Trimming shortened V by 2 bases and J by 1 base, and 6 bases separated the two germline ends. As DNA, the CDR3 is TGTGCCAGCAGCCAATCAGGGTCTGGGGCCAACGTCCTGACTTTC. This codes for CASSQSGSGANVLTF.

The chain joins TRBV29-1 to TRBJ1-1, with a weak D call TRBD1 (5 bases). Trimming cost V 6 bases and J 7 bases, with 9 bases left between them. Germline V gene sequence: CDR1 SQVTM, CDR2 ANQGSEA. The CDR3 sequence is 10 residues long. DNA of the CDR3: TGCAGCGTGAAGGGGCTTGAAGCTTTCTTT. Protein sequence: CSVKGLEAFF. The full variable domain, in which reference TRBV29-1 and TRBJ1-1 provide the parts outside the CDR3, is SAVISQKPSRDICQRGTSLTIQCQVDSQVTMMFWYRQQPGQSLTLIATANQGSEATYESGFVIDKFPISRPNLTFSTLTVSNMSPEDSSIYLCSVKGLEAFFGQGTRLTVV.

The V call is TRBV14, the J call TRBJ2-7; a weak D match, TRBD2 (6 bases). Looked up from germline, CDR1 is SGHDN and CDR2 is FVKESK. The CDR3 runs 14 residues. Trimming shortened V by 2 bases and J by 4 bases, and 12 bases separated the two germline ends. This CDR3 is CASSQSGGRYEQYF. DNA for the CDR3: TGTGCCAGCAGCCAATCCGGGGGTCGGTACGAGCAGTACTTC.

The chain has TRBV6-4 and TRBJ2-3; 8 bases map to TRBD2. The CDR3 contains 15 residues. Germline CDR1 reads MRHNA; CDR2 reads SNTAGT. The V and J ends lost 7 bases and 6 bases, in that order; junction bases with no gene match: 12. The CDR3 reads CASKSVGGASDTQYF. The CDR3 nucleotides are TGTGCCAGCAAGTCGGTCGGGGGGGCCTCGGATACGCAGTATTTT.

The J gene is TRBJ1-6, the V gene TRBV5-1, with D possibly being TRBD1 (6 bases). The ends were cut back, 4 bases at V and 7 bases at J, with 18 bases in the middle. Germline assignment: CDR1 SGHRS and CDR2 YFSETQ. The CDR3 has 16 residues. The CDR3 sequence: CASSPGSQGGNSPLHF. CDR3 sequence (DNA): TGCGCCAGCAGCCCTGGATCACAGGGTGGGAATTCACCCCTCCACTTT.

The CDR3 loop reads CASSQTDRGPLNTEAFF. The CDR3 DNA sequence: TGTGCCAGCAGCCAAACGGACAGGGGCCCACTGAACACTGAAGCTTTCTTT. The rearrangement joins TRBV4-2 to TRBJ1-1; 9 bases agree with TRBD1. V lost 2 bases to trimming and J lost 0 bases; unmatched junction nucleotides: 7. This CDR3 region has 17 residues. Germline CDR1 and CDR2: LGHNA and YNFKEQ.

The gene calls are TRBV4-2 and TRBJ2-7; TRBD1 matches at 7 bases. The CDR3 contains 14 residues. The trim removed 1 base at V and 4 bases at J, leaving 4 bases unmatched. The germline CDR1 and CDR2 sequences are LGHNA and YNFKEQ. The DNA of the CDR3 is TGTGCCAGCAGCCAAGGGACAGGTCCTTACGAGCAGTACTTC. As protein: CASSQGTGPYEQYF.

This clone was seen only a few times. CDR3 coding DNA: TGTGCCAGCAGCTTGGTAGGTGGGGCACGCAACTATGGCTACACCTTC. As protein: CASSLVGGARNYGYTF. The chain combines TRBV5-4 with TRBJ1-2; TRBD1 might be the D (5 bases). V was shortened by 0 bases and J by 2 bases, with 14 bases between the two germline ends. The CDR3 consists of 16 residues. Germline V gene data show CDR1 as SGHNT and CDR2 as YYREEE (reference sequence).

The CDR3 region has the DNA TGTGCCAGCAGCCCCCAACGGGACAGGGCAAACGAGCAGTACTTC. Its protein is CASSPQRDRANEQYF. V and J are TRBV7-2 and TRBJ2-7; 9 nucleotides align to TRBD1. The germline gives CDR1 SGHTA, CDR2 FQGNSA. J was trimmed by 5 bases and V by 5 bases; bases with no gene match: 10. This CDR3 comprises 15 residues. Combining the CDR3 with reference TRBV7-2 and TRBJ2-7 gives the whole variable domain GAGVSQSPSNKVTEKGKDVELRCDPISGHTALYWYRQSLGQGLEFLIYFQGNSAPDKSGLPSDRFSAERTGGSVSTLTIQRTQQEDSAVYLCASSPQRDRANEQYFGPGTRLTVT.

As regards this clone: Germline is not matched at one junction end, which may reflect a read error. The CDR3 loop reads CASREGQGLGITEAFF. CDR3 DNA sequence: TGTGCCAGCAGAGAAGGACAGGGGTTGGGTATCACTGAAGCTTTCTTT. This chain connects TRBV2 to TRBJ1-1; 9 bases fit TRBD1. The germline V gene has CDR1 SNHLY and CDR2 FYNNEI. The CDR3 sequence is 16 residues long.

J is TRBJ1-2 and V is TRBV28; 9 bases match TRBD1. With V trimmed by 2 bases and J by 5 bases, 3 bases remained unmatched. Germline CDR1 and CDR2: MDHEN and SYDVKM. The CDR3 is 14 residues long. The CDR3 DNA is TGTGCCAGCAGTTTAAAAGGGACAGGGTATGGCTACACCTTC. Amino acid sequence: CASSLKGTGYGYTF.

This clone turned up a few times. The V and J genes are TRBV7-2 and TRBJ1-6; 7 bases agree with TRBD1. The CDR3 totals 14 residues. Per germline, CDR1 SGHTA and CDR2 FQGNSA. With V trimmed by 2 bases and J by 13 bases, 8 bases remained unmatched. As DNA, the CDR3 is TGTGCCAGCAGCTTACGACAGGGTAGGGGGCCCCTCCACTTT. As protein: CASSLRQGRGPLHF.

The gene calls are TRBV9 and TRBJ2-1; 9 bases line up with TRBD1. Looked up from germline, CDR1 is SGDLS and CDR2 is YYNGEE. This CDR3 has 11 amino acids. The trim removed 2 bases at V and 15 bases at J, leaving 3 bases unmatched. CDR3 in DNA: TGTGCCAGCAGCGTGGGGACAGGGTTGTTCTTC. It specifies CASSVGTGLFF.

The CDR3 coding sequence is TGTGCCAGCAGTGATTCTCACGGGGGGTCCGGAAACACCATATATTTT. It translates to CASSDSHGGSGNTIYF. The V and J genes are TRBV6-1 and TRBJ1-3; D is perhaps TRBD1 (5 bases). There are 16 residues in the CDR3. V shed 3 bases and J shed 4 bases, with 16 bases lying between them. Germline V CDR1 and CDR2: MNHNS, SASEGT.

The CDR3 nucleotides read TGTGCCAGCAGTCCGACAGTTAGCACAGATACGCAGTATTTT. Protein product: CASSPTVSTDTQYF. The chain couples TRBV28 to TRBJ2-3, with D possibly being TRBD1 (5 bases). V was shortened by 5 bases and J by 0 bases, with 9 bases between the two germline ends. Germline lookup yields CDR1 MDHEN and CDR2 SYDVKM. The CDR3 totals 14 residues.

The J gene is TRBJ1-1, the V gene TRBV19; D call uncertain. This CDR3 region has 14 residues. V was cut by 2 bases and J by 1 base, with 8 bases left in between. Germline CDR1 and CDR2: LNHDA and SQIVND (reference sequence). CDR3 DNA: TGTGCCAGTAGTATAACACCCACGAACACTGAAGCTTTCTTT. As protein: CASSITPTNTEAFF.

This clone was detected only once. This chain connects TRBV11-3 to TRBJ2-4; TRBD1 agrees at 7 bases. Losses at the gene ends were 7 bases for V and 1 base for J; bases not matched to a gene: 10. The length of the CDR3 is 16 residues. In germline, CDR1 is SGHNT, CDR2 YENEEA. CDR3 protein: CASIPQGVWAKNIQYF. The CDR3 DNA reads TGTGCCAGCATACCCCAGGGGGTTTGGGCCAAAAACATTCAGTACTTC.